The 29 T cell receptor beta chains below come from one sample, sequenced in a study of T cell changes during pregnancy in multiple sclerosis (dated by TCRdb to about 2019). Library method: the immunoSEQ multiplex PCR assay. TCRdb obtained this table from immuneACCESS and retained in-frame rearrangements with V and J assigned. These tables miss some clones; where compared with another copy, unresolved V genes account for less than half of the shortfall, and the remainder is unexplained. This sample gives some 50,000 clones in total; 85% to 90% of them show up just once. The leading ten clones occupy 1.5% of the sample. The starting material was peripheral blood, obtained in the first trimester of pregnancy. These receptors were taken from a female donor in good health, enrolled as a control in a pregnancy study.

V usage is TRBV28 and J usage is TRBJ1-2, with a tentative D call TRBD1 (5 bases). Per germline, CDR1 MDHEN and CDR2 SYDVKM. Trimming took off 1 base at V and 4 bases at J, with 19 bases between the two ends. The CDR3 runs 17 residues. The CDR3 loop reads CASSLYGTWRRSYGYTF. Written as DNA, the CDR3 is TGTGCCAGCAGTTTATATGGGACTTGGAGAAGGAGCTATGGCTACACCTTC.

The chain couples TRBV7-8 to TRBJ2-3; no clear D. Trimming took 2 bases from V and 3 from J, leaving 9 bases between them. The CDR3 is made up of 14 amino acids. CDR1 SGHVS and CDR2 FQNEAQ come from the germline V gene. CDR3 residues: CASSLRGRTDTQYF. The DNA for the CDR3 is TGTGCCAGCAGCTTACGAGGCAGAACAGATACGCAGTATTTT.

This clone was counted only a few times. The chain recombines TRBV27 with TRBJ2-1; possible D gene TRBD1, 5 bases. Looked up from germline, CDR1 is MNHEY and CDR2 is SMNVEV (reference sequence). The CDR3 spans 13 residues. V lost 2 bases and J lost 9, with 11 bases in between. CDR3: CASSLDSFSEQFF. CDR3 nucleotides: TGTGCCAGCAGTTTAGACAGTTTCTCTGAGCAGTTCTTC.

J is TRBJ1-5 and V is TRBV7-5; no check of the table's D call, TRBD1, against the DNA was made. TRBV7-5 is noted as a pseudogene. The CDR3 runs to 18 residues. The CDR3 sequence is CVRSLAPDGQGRDQPQHF. The CDR3 DNA reads as TGTGTCAGAAGCTTAGCCCCCGACGGACAGGGGAGGGATCAGCCCCAGCATTTT.

The CDR3: CSVDSSYEQYF. The CDR3 coding sequence is TGCAGCGTGGACAGCTCCTACGAGCAGTACTTC. The chain has TRBV29-1 and TRBJ2-7, with D possibly TRBD1 on 6 matching bases. This CDR3 comprises 11 residues. CDR1 is SQVTM and CDR2 is ANQGSEA in the germline V gene. V was cut by 6 bases and J by 0 bases, with 6 bases left in between.

In this sample, this clone turned up many times. V usage is TRBV9 and J usage is TRBJ1-1, with 9 bases lining up with TRBD1. This CDR3 is built from 17 residues. CDR1 and CDR2 from the germline V gene are SGDLS and YYNGEE. Losses at the gene ends were 3 bases for V and 3 bases for J; bases not matched to a gene: 12. CDR3 nucleotide sequence: TGTGCCAGCAGCGAGGGGCCGGGACAGGGAGGAGACACTGAAGCTTTCTTT. It is translated as CASSEGPGQGGDTEAFF.

This chain links TRBV28 with TRBJ2-7; TRBD2 agrees at 7 bases. Losses at the gene ends were 5 bases for V and 0 bases for J; bases not matched to a gene: 7. Germline CDR1 is MDHEN and CDR2 is SYDVKM. The CDR3 sequence is 15 residues long. CDR3 protein: CASSVPGLSSYEQYF. The CDR3 bases are TGTGCCAGCAGTGTACCGGGACTAAGCTCCTACGAGCAGTACTTC.

The chain links TRBV2 to TRBJ2-7; TRBD1 might be the D (6 bases). Looked up from germline, CDR1 is SNHLY and CDR2 is FYNNEI. The ends were cut back, 7 bases at V and 2 bases at J, with 9 bases in the middle. This CDR3 comprises 12 residues. The CDR3 region is CASTQGAYEQYF. CDR3 in DNA: TGTGCCAGCACACAGGGAGCCTACGAGCAGTACTTC.

This clone occurred a few times. This chain connects TRBV2 to TRBJ1-1; TRBD1 agrees at 7 bases. The CDR3 runs 11 residues. Germline V gene data show CDR1 as SNHLY and CDR2 as FYNNEI. The trim removed 11 bases at V and 1 base at J, leaving 1 base unmatched. The chain's CDR3 is CARQGNTEAFF. In nucleotides, the CDR3 is TGTGCCCGACAGGGGAACACTGAAGCTTTCTTT.

The chain uses TRBV5-3 and TRBJ2-5; D not certain. Being an ORF, TRBV5-3 has a function that is uncertain. V was clipped by 5 bases and J by 1 base, with 21 bases between them. The CDR3 totals 17 residues. The CDR3 nucleotides are TGTGCCAGAAGAATATTTCGACAAACGAACTCCCAAGAGACCCAGTACTTC. The encoded protein is CARRIFRQTNSQETQYF.

Only a few counts were recorded for this clone. The CDR3 protein is CTSSQGRGTEAFF. CDR3 coding DNA: TGCACCAGCAGCCAAGGCAGGGGCACTGAAGCTTTCTTT. The chain joins TRBV1 to TRBJ1-1; no check of the table's D call, TRBD1, against the DNA was made. TRBV1 is listed as a pseudogene. The CDR3 is 13 amino acids.

V usage is TRBV6-7 and J usage is TRBJ2-7, with 8 bases lining up with TRBD2. TRBV6-7 is an ORF for which the function is uncertain. The J segment lost 2 bases and the V segment lost 7 bases, leaving 10 bases of the junction unmatched. The length of the CDR3 is 15 residues. DNA for the CDR3: TGTGCCAGCACCACCACCCGGGAGGGCCCCTACGAGCAGTACTTC. Amino acids: CASTTTREGPYEQYF.

The chain has TRBV19 and TRBJ2-2, with 11 bases identical to TRBD2. CDR3 size: 14 residues. The germline gives CDR1 LNHDA, CDR2 SQIVND (reference sequence). The ends lost 6 bases at V and 6 bases at J; junction bases unmatched: 3. CDR3 coding DNA: TGTGCCAGTAGACTAGCGGGAGCCGCCGGGGAGCTGTTTTTT. Its translation: CASRLAGAAGELFF.

In DNA, the CDR3 is TGTGCCAGCACCTTACAAAAGGGACAGGTCGGGACCCAGTACTTC. Translation: CASTLQKGQVGTQYF. The chain combines TRBV28 with TRBJ2-5; 8 nucleotides align to TRBD1. The CDR3 spans 15 residues. The V gene's germline CDR1 is MDHEN and CDR2 SYDVKM. V was clipped by 7 bases and J by 7 bases; unmatched bases: 14.

As DNA, the CDR3 is TGTGCCAGCAGTACCCCAGCGACTAAAGAGACCCAGTACTTC. Amino acid sequence: CASSTPATKETQYF. The chain is built from TRBV6-5 and TRBJ2-5; the D gene is possibly TRBD2 (5 bases). Germline V gene data show CDR1 as MNHEY and CDR2 as SVGAGI. V lost 5 bases to trimming and J lost 3 bases, with 13 bases between them. CDR3 length equals 14 residues.

The J gene is TRBJ2-1, the V gene TRBV11-3; 9 nucleotides line up with TRBD2. Germline assignment: CDR1 SGHNT and CDR2 YENEEA. V was pared by 5 bases and J by 0 bases, with 2 bases of the junction left unmatched. The CDR3 contains 15 residues. The CDR3 sequence: CASSGGGASYNEQFF. CDR3 bases: TGTGCCAGCAGCGGCGGGGGGGCCTCCTACAATGAGCAGTTCTTC. The whole variable domain, remainder taken from reference TRBV11-3 and TRBJ2-1, is EAGVVQSPRYKIIEKKQPVAFWCNPISGHNTLYWYLQNLGQGPELLIRYENEEAVDDSQLPKDRFSAERLKGVDSTLKIQPAELGDSAVYLCASSGGGASYNEQFFGPGTRLTVL.

The chain uses TRBV28 and TRBJ1-5, with TRBD1 matching over 7 bases. Germline loops: CDR1 MDHEN, CDR2 SYDVKM. V dropped 5 bases and J dropped 7; count of bases not matched to a gene: 11. CDR3 length: 15 amino acids. CDR3 sequence (DNA): TGTGCCAGCAGTAATGGACAGGTTAGGGGCCAGCCCCAGCATTTT. It specifies CASSNGQVRGQPQHF.

The V gene is TRBV6-6, the J gene TRBJ1-1, with TRBD1 identical over 7 bases. V lost 6 bases, J lost 0 bases, and 7 bases stayed unmatched. Germline CDR1 and CDR2: MNHNY and SVGAGI (reference sequence). The CDR3 has 15 residues. The CDR3 loop is CASSWTGLLNTEAFF. Here the CDR3 DNA reads TGTGCCAGCAGCTGGACAGGCCTTCTGAACACTGAAGCTTTCTTT.

V and J are TRBV27 and TRBJ2-2; 7 bases fit TRBD1. Germline V lookup: CDR1 MNHEY, CDR2 SMNVEV (reference sequence). V was clipped by 0 bases and J by 7 bases; unmatched bases: 11. The CDR3 has 17 amino acids. CDR3 coding DNA: TGTGCCAGCAGTTTATCATCCCCACTAGGGGGCATCGGGGAGCTGTTTTTT. Translating gives CASSLSSPLGGIGELFF.

This rearrangement joins TRBV9 to TRBJ2-1; 7 bases agree with TRBD2. The CDR3 spans 15 residues. The germline gives CDR1 SGDLS, CDR2 YYNGEE. V was pared by 0 bases and J by 4 bases, with 4 bases of the junction left unmatched. The CDR3 region has the DNA TGTGCCAGCAGCGTAGGCGCTAGCGGATACAATGAGCAGTTCTTC. It specifies CASSVGASGYNEQFF.

This rearrangement joins TRBV13 to TRBJ2-5, with 8 nucleotides matching TRBD2. Trimming at V came to 4 bases and at J to 5 bases, leaving 18 bases not matched to a gene. CDR1 and CDR2 (germline): PRHDT, FYEKMQ (reference sequence). The CDR3 totals 18 residues. The CDR3 nucleotides read TGTGCCAGCAGCTCCGCGCGGCGGGAGGAGGGAGTAGAGGAGACCCAGTACTTC. This encodes CASSSARREEGVEETQYF.

J is TRBJ2-7 and V is TRBV28; D uncertain. The CDR3 has 11 residues. The V gene's germline CDR1 is MDHEN and CDR2 SYDVKM. V lost 5 bases, J lost 3 bases, and 5 bases lay in between. The CDR3 bases are TGTGCCAGCAGTAGCGTCTACGAGCAGTACTTC. Its translation: CASSSVYEQYF.

This chain connects TRBV9 to TRBJ2-3; TRBD2 agrees at 11 bases. The CDR3 extends over 14 amino acids. The ends lost 3 bases at V and 3 bases at J; junction bases unmatched: 0. Per the germline V gene, CDR1 is SGDLS and CDR2 is YYNGEE. CDR3 in DNA: TGTGCCAGCAGCGCTAGCGGGAGGACAGATACGCAGTATTTT. This translates into CASSASGRTDTQYF.

The gene calls are TRBV27 and TRBJ1-4; D unclear. CDR1 is MNHEY, CDR2 SMNVEV, per germline (reference sequence). V lost 2 bases and J lost 5, with 21 bases in between. The CDR3 spans 18 residues. This chain's CDR3 is CASSLLSRAGAINEKLFF. The CDR3 DNA reads as TGTGCCAGCAGTTTACTTTCCCGGGCGGGAGCTATAAATGAAAAACTGTTTTTT.

The rearrangement joins TRBV30 to TRBJ1-2; D is uncertain. V lost 1 base and J 0 bases, leaving 6 bases between the germline ends. Germline V gene lookup returns CDR1 GTSNPN and CDR2 SVGIG (reference sequence). The CDR3 extends over 13 amino acids. The CDR3 sequence is CAWSAGSNYGYTF. Written as DNA, the CDR3 is TGTGCCTGGAGTGCGGGATCTAACTATGGCTACACCTTC.

V and J are TRBV5-6 and TRBJ2-5; TRBD2 agrees at 9 bases. Trimming removed 1 base from V and 5 bases from J; junction bases left unmatched: 12. Germline V gives CDR1 SGHDT, CDR2 YYEEEE. CDR3 length equals 17 residues. The CDR3 DNA reads as TGTGCCAGCAGCTTGCCGCGGGGGGGCTTTGCGTACGAGACCCAGTACTTC. It specifies CASSLPRGGFAYETQYF. Based on the CDR3 plus reference TRBV5-6 and TRBJ2-5, the full variable domain is DAGVTQSPTHLIKTRGQQVTLRCSPKSGHDTVSWYQQALGQGPQFIFQYYEEEERQRGNFPDRFSGHQFPNYSSELNVNALLLGDSALYLCASSLPRGGFAYETQYFGPGTRLLVL.

For the CDR3, the DNA is TGCGCCAGCAGCTTGGGTGGGGACAGGACGTTCTATGGCTACACCTTC. It encodes CASSLGGDRTFYGYTF. The rearrangement joins TRBV5-1 to TRBJ1-2; 8 nucleotides align to TRBD1. There are 16 residues in the CDR3. V shed 0 bases and J 4 bases; nucleotides not matched to a gene: 8. The germline CDR1 and CDR2 sequences are SGHRS and YFSETQ.

The chain employs TRBV4-2 and TRBJ2-3; tentatively, D is TRBD1 (5 bases). The CDR3 has 15 amino acids. With 4 bases removed from V and 1 base from J, the gap between germline ends came to 12 bases. From germline, CDR1 is LGHNA and CDR2 YNFKEQ. The CDR3 nucleotides are TGTGCCAGCAGCCCAGAAAGGGGCCGCACAGATACGCAGTATTTT. It codes for CASSPERGRTDTQYF.

The V and J genes are TRBV18 and TRBJ2-5; D gene unclear. Germline CDR1 KGHSH, CDR2 LQKENI. Between the trimmed V and J ends, which lost 0 bases and 5 bases, there was a span of 10 bases. The CDR3 totals 14 residues. The CDR3 bases are TGTGCCAGCTCACCACCTAGTTTAGAGGAGACCCAGTACTTC. Protein product: CASSPPSLEETQYF.